The 28 T cell receptor beta chains below all came from one sample that was sequenced in a study of CD8+ T cells in alopecia areata. Extracted from the samples, RNA was reverse transcribed into cDNA to serve as the sequencing template. TCRdb keeps only in-frame clones here, not all; method: immunoSEQ multiplex PCR. The sample lists roughly 20,000 clones; more than 60% were seen once. Lesional scalp punch biopsies and peripheral blood were collected from alopecia areata patients. The specimen was skin, collected at week 0. The receptors were sampled from a human donor with alopecia areata.

This rearrangement joins TRBV23-1 to TRBJ1-5; D remains ambiguous. TRBV23-1 is marked as an open reading frame, function uncertain. Trimming stripped 4 bases from V and 4 bases from J, with 11 bases between. This CDR3 is built from 14 residues. CDR3 in DNA: TGCGCCAGCAGTCCCCCACGGGGTAATCAGCCCCAGCATTTT. It specifies CASSPPRGNQPQHF.

The chain employs TRBV19 and TRBJ1-1; a weak D match, TRBD1 (5 bases). Germline CDR1 LNHDA, CDR2 SQIVND (reference sequence). The V end was cut by 7 bases, the J end by 0 bases, with 12 bases between. There are 14 residues in the CDR3. The CDR3 DNA reads as TGTGCCAGTAATAAGGGACTTCTGAACACTGAAGCTTTCTTT. It specifies CASNKGLLNTEAFF.

V usage is TRBV14 and J usage is TRBJ2-3; TRBD1 matches 7 bases. Germline V gene sequence: CDR1 SGHDN, CDR2 FVKESK. This CDR3 has 13 residues. The V gene end was trimmed by 1 base and the J gene end by 5 bases; junction bases not matched to a gene: 0. Here the CDR3 DNA reads TGTGCCAGCAGCCAAGCAGGGGGAGATACGCAGTATTTT. It specifies CASSQAGGDTQYF.

The V gene is TRBV4-3, the J gene TRBJ2-7; 7 positions agree with TRBD2. Germline CDR1 LGHNA, CDR2 YSLEER. V gave up 0 bases and J gave up 3 bases; unmatched junction bases: 8. The CDR3 is 16 amino acids. CDR3: CASSQEAGRAVYEQYF. CDR3 nucleotide sequence: TGCGCCAGCAGCCAAGAGGCAGGGAGGGCAGTCTACGAGCAGTACTTC.

This clone occurred a few times. The rearrangement joins TRBV7-4 to TRBJ2-7, with TRBD2 as a possible D gene (7 bases). Trimming removed 2 bases from V and 6 bases from J, with 17 bases in between. CDR3 length: 15 amino acids. Germline CDR1 and CDR2: SGHVT and SQSDAQ. The CDR3 loop is CASSLNGGPGSEQYF. The CDR3 DNA reads as TGTGCCAGCAGCTTAAACGGGGGGCCCGGAAGCGAGCAGTACTTC.

This rearrangement joins TRBV2 to TRBJ1-6; D gene unclear. CDR1 and CDR2 from the germline V gene are SNHLY and FYNNEI. The CDR3 has 15 amino acids. Trimming removed 6 bases from V and 6 bases from J, with 15 bases in between. The CDR3: CASSEQSRINSPLHF. CDR3 bases: TGTGCCAGCAGCGAACAGAGCCGAATTAATTCACCCCTCCACTTT.

The chain links TRBV6-6 to TRBJ1-5; possible D gene TRBD1, 6 bases. Germline CDR1 reads MNHNY; CDR2 reads SVGAGI (reference sequence). The CDR3 is made up of 13 amino acids. V was clipped by 7 bases and J by 3 bases, with 10 bases between them. CDR3 DNA sequence: TGTGCCAGCACGACAGGCAACAATCAGCCCCAGCATTTT. This gives the protein CASTTGNNQPQHF.

The V call is TRBV7-2, the J call TRBJ2-7; D remains ambiguous. The V end lost 1 base, the J end lost 4 bases, and 8 bases lay between the germline ends. Germline CDR1 reads SGHTA; CDR2 reads FQGNSA. The CDR3 has 13 amino acids. The CDR3 reads CASSLGFLYEQYF. In DNA form, the CDR3 reads TGTGCCAGCAGCTTAGGTTTTCTTTACGAGCAGTACTTC.

This clone showed up just once. This sequence joins TRBV18 and TRBJ2-5; 12 nucleotides align to TRBD2. Germline CDR1 is KGHSH and CDR2 is LQKENI. V gave up 2 bases and J gave up 7 bases; unmatched junction bases: 2. The CDR3 runs to 14 residues. CDR3 in DNA: TGTGCCAGCTCACCAGAGACTAGCGGGGGGACCCAGTACTTC. Its translation is CASSPETSGGTQYF.

The V and J genes are TRBV10-2 and TRBJ2-3, with D maybe TRBD2 (6 bases). The CDR3 is 14 residues long. The germline CDR1 and CDR2 sequences are WSHSY and SAAADI. V was cut by 7 bases and J by 5 bases, with 16 bases left in between. DNA for the CDR3: TGCGCCAGCAAGGTCGACGGGGAGGTAGATACGCAGTATTTT. The encoded protein is CASKVDGEVDTQYF.

V gene TRBV6-5 combines with J gene TRBJ2-7; TRBD2 matches at 11 bases. V trimming: 8 bases; J trimming: 6 bases; junction bases outside the gene matches: 9. This CDR3 has 14 residues. Germline-derived CDR1 and CDR2 are MNHEY and SVGAGI. CDR3 sequence (DNA): TGTGCCAGCGCTAACCTGCTAGCGGGGGGCGAGCAGTACTTC. Translation: CASANLLAGGEQYF.

This clone qualifies as medium-sized (0.01 to 0.1%). The chain joins TRBV6-6 to TRBJ1-4; 10 bases map to TRBD1. Germline assignment: CDR1 MNHNY and CDR2 SVGAGI (reference sequence). The CDR3 is 15 amino acids. Trimming at V came to 2 bases and at J to 7 bases, leaving 4 bases not matched to a gene. This CDR3 is CASSYGQGGGEKLFF. CDR3 nucleotide sequence: TGTGCCAGCAGTTACGGACAGGGGGGAGGTGAAAAACTGTTTTTT.

This clone turned up a few times. V usage is TRBV7-9 and J usage is TRBJ2-5; 7 bases are a match to TRBD1. The CDR3 totals 15 residues. Looked up from germline, CDR1 is SEHNR and CDR2 is FQNEAQ (reference sequence). The ends lost 4 bases at V and 2 bases at J; junction bases unmatched: 7. Written as DNA, the CDR3 is TGTGCCAGCAGCTACCCAAGGACAGGACAAGAGACCCAGTACTTC. Protein product: CASSYPRTGQETQYF.

The table lists this clone with a few counts. The chain combines TRBV18 with TRBJ1-5, with no clear D. The germline gives CDR1 KGHSH, CDR2 LQKENI. Between the trimmed V and J ends, which lost 3 bases and 5 bases, there was a span of 11 bases. The CDR3 is 14 amino acids. The CDR3 nucleotides read TGTGCCAGCTCACCCGCGGTCTTTGATCAGCCCCAGCATTTT. Encoded protein: CASSPAVFDQPQHF. The full variable domain, completed using reference TRBV18 and TRBJ1-5, is NAGVMQNPRHLVRRRGQEARLRCSPMKGHSHVYWYRQLPEEGLKFMVYLQKENIIDESGMPKERFSAEFPKEGPSILRIQQVVRGDSAAYFCASSPAVFDQPQHFGDGTRLSIL.

Note on this clone: This CDR3 is also generated by other DNA sequences in the sample. This CDR3 is CASSEPGQGSYEQYF. In DNA, the CDR3 is TGCGCCAGCAGTGAGCCGGGACAGGGTTCCTACGAGCAGTACTTC. V usage is TRBV10-2 and J usage is TRBJ2-7, with TRBD1 matching 9 bases. Trimming removed 2 bases from V and 1 base from J; junction bases left unmatched: 3. Germline CDR1 is WSHSY and CDR2 is SAAADI. The CDR3 totals 15 residues.

The chain joins TRBV5-1 to TRBJ2-3; no reliable D call. The germline V gene encodes CDR1 SGHRS and CDR2 YFSETQ. Trimming cost V 3 bases and J 2 bases, with 16 bases left between them. This CDR3 spans 16 amino acids. As DNA, the CDR3 is TGCGCCAGCAGCTACCGGAACCCTTTCTCCACAGATACGCAGTATTTT. Encoded protein: CASSYRNPFSTDTQYF.

This clone was found a few times. V and J are TRBV6-1 and TRBJ2-5; D gene ambiguous. Between the trimmed V and J ends, which lost 10 bases and 3 bases, there was a span of 15 bases. Germline-derived CDR1 and CDR2 are MNHNS and SASEGT. The CDR3 length is 13 residues. CDR3 sequence: CAISSKVEETQYF. CDR3 DNA sequence: TGTGCCATTTCGTCCAAGGTAGAAGAGACCCAGTACTTC.

This clone has more than one count but fewer than ten. V is TRBV19 and J is TRBJ1-1; D is uncertain. V lost 1 base and J 4 bases, leaving 16 bases between the germline ends. Germline lookup yields CDR1 LNHDA and CDR2 SQIVND (reference sequence). This CDR3 spans 16 amino acids. DNA for the CDR3: TGTGCCAGTAGTATAGTGGGGTCGGTTCGGGGCACTGAAGCTTTCTTT. Translating it yields CASSIVGSVRGTEAFF.

This clone was observed once. This rearrangement joins TRBV25-1 to TRBJ2-5; tentative D call: TRBD2 (6 bases). V lost 5 bases and J 5 bases, leaving 18 bases between the germline ends. CDR3 size: 15 residues. Germline V CDR1 and CDR2: MGHDK, SYGVNS. Here the CDR3 DNA reads TGTGCCAGCAGTCCATCCGCGGGGTCGTTGGAGACCCAGTACTTC. Translated, it gives CASSPSAGSLETQYF.

This chain connects TRBV2 to TRBJ1-4; 11 positions agree with TRBD1. Germline V gives CDR1 SNHLY, CDR2 FYNNEI. J was trimmed by 4 bases and V by 7 bases; bases with no gene match: 5. The CDR3 spans 15 residues. The CDR3 DNA reads as TGTGCCAGCAAGGACAGGGGGCAGATTAATGAAAAACTGTTTTTT. Encoded protein: CASKDRGQINEKLFF.

This rearrangement joins TRBV13 to TRBJ2-7; TRBD1 is a possible D gene (5 bases). The CDR3 sequence is 13 residues long. Germline V gene data show CDR1 as PRHDT and CDR2 as FYEKMQ (reference sequence). The V gene lost 5 bases and the J gene lost 5 bases, with 13 bases spanning the gap. The CDR3 sequence is CASSPRDRNEQYF. The DNA of the CDR3 is TGTGCCAGCAGCCCTCGTGACAGAAACGAGCAGTACTTC.

CDR3 residues: CASSLGGGQTFYGYTF. The CDR3 nucleotides read TGTGCCAGCAGTTTAGGTGGGGGACAGACTTTCTATGGCTACACCTTC. The gene calls are TRBV27 and TRBJ1-2; TRBD1 matches at 7 bases. The V gene's germline CDR1 is MNHEY and CDR2 SMNVEV (reference sequence). The CDR3 has 16 residues. V trimming: 2 bases; J trimming: 4 bases; junction bases outside the gene matches: 10.

The gene calls are TRBV30 and TRBJ1-2, with D unresolved. The V end lost 5 bases, the J end lost 4 bases, and 23 bases lay between the germline ends. The germline V gene encodes CDR1 GTSNPN and CDR2 SVGIG (reference sequence). CDR3 size: 16 residues. Here the CDR3 DNA reads TGTGCCTGGTATCCCCGGGGATCGGCCCTCATCTATGGCTACACCTTC. Protein product: CAWYPRGSALIYGYTF.

The chain combines TRBV5-1 with TRBJ2-3; tentatively, D is TRBD1 (6 bases). The V gene's germline CDR1 is SGHRS and CDR2 YFSETQ. Trimming removed 3 bases at V and 5 bases at J, with 19 bases between. The CDR3 is 16 residues long. CDR3 nucleotides: TGCGCCAGCAGCTCGAACCTAGGACAGATAGGAGATACGCAGTATTTT. Its protein is CASSSNLGQIGDTQYF.

The chain couples TRBV4-3 to TRBJ1-1; D is unresolved. The germline CDR1 and CDR2 sequences are LGHNA and YSLEER. This CDR3 spans 15 amino acids. The germline V and J ends were trimmed by 1 base and 5 bases, with 14 bases remaining between them. The CDR3 DNA is TGCGCCAGCAGCCAAGCCCCTCGGAGGTTTACTGAAGCTTTCTTT. As protein: CASSQAPRRFTEAFF.

The CDR3 protein is CATTTTDSNQPQHF. Here the CDR3 DNA reads TGTGCCACCACTACGACGGATAGCAATCAGCCCCAGCATTTT. The chain links TRBV15 to TRBJ1-5; D unclear. Looked up from germline, CDR1 is LNHNV and CDR2 is YYDKDF (reference sequence). Trimming cost V 7 bases and J 0 bases, with 10 bases left between them. CDR3 size: 14 residues.

This clone was found a few times. V and J are TRBV5-5 and TRBJ2-7; D gene uncertain. CDR1 SGHKS and CDR2 YYEKEE come from the germline V gene (reference sequence). CDR3 length equals 13 residues. V lost 0 bases, J lost 0 bases, and 4 bases lay in between. The CDR3 sequence: CASSLGSSYEQYF. For the CDR3, the DNA is TGTGCCAGCAGCTTGGGGAGCTCCTACGAGCAGTACTTC.

This clone is labeled medium-sized. The chain is built from TRBV5-6 and TRBJ2-2; TRBD2 is a possible D gene (6 bases). Per germline, CDR1 SGHDT and CDR2 YYEEEE. The CDR3 is 14 residues long. Trimming took 4 bases from V and 4 from J, leaving 11 bases between them. The CDR3: CASSPGVPTGELFF. The CDR3 DNA follows: TGTGCCAGCAGCCCGGGGGTTCCCACCGGGGAGCTGTTTTTT.